This TCR beta chain was retrieved from a study of blood T cell repertoires in COVID-19. Study context: COVID-19 samples collected from the United States, Italy and Spain covered acute and convalescent phases. From T cells, B-cell-depleted T cells, or PBMCs came the material, which was cDNA or gDNA.

As originally analysed: Reference gene primer amplification gave nucleated cell count estimates. The protocol was immunoSEQ multiplex PCR, while the TCRdb copy is restricted to in-frame clones and leaves out a portion. V, J and clone size were drawn from that table, and D and trimming were deduced from the DNA. Among 250,000 to 350,000 clones, about 90% were seen once, and the ten largest hold less than 2.5%. V lost 5 bases, J lost 0 bases, and 8 bases lay in between. The CDR3 has 12 residues. The germline CDR1 and CDR2 sequences are SQVTM and ANQGSEA. The sample was peripheral blood. This TCR derives from a man aged 18 to 30 with active or convalescent COVID-19. This chain links TRBV29-1 with TRBJ2-7; D may be TRBD1 (6 bases). CDR3 residues: CSVSTGSYEQYF. CDR3 coding DNA: TGCAGCGTTTCGACAGGCTCCTACGAGCAGTACTTC.